This T cell receptor beta chain was sequenced in a study of identical twins listed by TCRdb under 2016. About the investigation overall: To test whether fetal clonotypes persist, this study deep-sequenced TCR alpha and beta repertoires from monozygotic twins, from unrelated adults of various ages, and from cord blood. To rule out contamination, the twin experiments were replicated at different times with different library preparation protocols. Broader findings and caveats from the paper: Invariant T cells such as MAIT and iNKT could partly confound zero-insertion analyses, though diverse VJ usage argued against this for most clonotypes. Because the same donors could not be followed over many years, conclusions were based on cross-sectional statistical analysis. The excess sharing between twins in beta out-of-frame sequences was weaker because fewer shared sequences reduced the signal-to-noise ratio. Compared with coincidental sharing between unrelated individuals, an excess of low generation-probability sequences was observed among out-of-frame TCR alpha sequences shared between twins. Abundant cord blood beta clonotypes carried fewer insertions; young adult naive repertoires showed a weaker similar trend, while memory repertoires showed none. Out-of-frame TCR alpha sharing in monozygotic twins was systematically underestimated by recombination models, whereas sharing between unrelated individuals was in agreement with the recombination models.

The library was obtained by 5' RACE. Sequencing was carried out with an Illumina HiSeq 2000. Template switching added a universal primer binding site, and the final cDNA carried a unique molecular identifier that allowed TCR cDNA molecules to be counted accurately. First-strand cDNA for TCR alpha and beta chains was synthesized from specific primers in the conserved constant-segment region. To control for contamination, each cDNA library was double barcoded with a SMART-Mk sample barcode plus Illumina barcodes. Two successive PCR steps introduced TruSeq adapter sequences along with Illumina sample barcodes. TCR alpha and beta cDNA libraries were sequenced on the Illumina HiSeq platform with custom primers. Per the original workflow: Raw reads were processed with MiGEC to extract unique molecular identifiers, and MiXCR was used to determine CDR3 positions. For each individual, recombination models were inferred using an EM algorithm with the repgenHMM and IGoR tools. The tcR package in R was used for shared clonotype analysis, with sharing normalized by the product of cloneset sizes. To study raw recombination without the effects of thymic and clonal selection, out-of-frame nonproductive sequences were analyzed. TCRdb itself trimmed the public reads at Q25 with fastp, ran MiXCR and retained productive beta chains. Under each unique CDR3 protein, matching rows form one entry showing the most common genes and DNA. The V and J calls follow TCRdb's processing rather than the paper's. Counted in this sample were 250,000 or so distinct CDR3 sequences; 9.5% to 15% of them appeared once. The ten largest clonotypes hold 3.5% to 5% of the sample.

The CDR3 goes from the cysteine to the phenylalanine over 18 residues. Only the CDR3 DNA stays, 54 bases, in frame from base 1. CDR1 and CDR2 are drawn from the germline V gene: LGHNA, YNFKEQ. Only healthy Caucasian donors were included. Three pairs of female monozygotic twins, all aged about 18 to 29 years, were included in the twin cohort. Using Miltenyi CD45RO+ enrichment and human naive T-cell isolation kits, memory (CD45RO+) and naive T cells were isolated from PBMC. As concerns this clonotype: Its binding antigen is unknown. At one of its ends the junction is not consistent with the germline gene, which may arise from a read error.

The same data also went into a second study, on yellow fever vaccine responses in identical twins. The other study reports the following: According to the authors, in identical twins the way T cells responded to vaccination appeared partly convergent and partly personalized. Focusing on identical twins, the study followed the T cell clones that responded to the vaccine, and did so with precision.

Here the chain combines TRBV4-2 and TRBJ2-4, and 10 junctional nucleotides match TRBD2. The sample consisted of memory (CD45RO+) T cells sorted from blood. The sample's cell subset or site label is to be understood as: CD45RO+ enriched T cells. This TCR was recovered from a woman between 18 and 29 years old in good health. The CDR3 is CARSQGLAPLLAKNIQYF. The DNA sequence reads TGTGCCAGGAGCCAGGGACTAGCGCCGCTACTAGCCAAAAACATTCAGTACTTC.